The clone carrying this T cell receptor (beta chain) was picked up one time. V lost 5 bases to trimming and J lost 10 bases, with 15 bases between them. The germline V gene encodes CDR1 SEHNR and CDR2 FQNEAQ (reference sequence). There are 14 residues in the CDR3. These data belong to a study of immune evolution from preneoplasia to lung adenocarcinoma. Here immunoSEQ multiplex PCR was the method, and the copy in TCRdb shows in-frame clones only, minus some. The table lists thousands of clones, over 80% of them singletons, with 2.8% in the top ten. The receptor was derived from a person aged 70 to 85 with lung adenocarcinoma. The chain links TRBV7-9 to TRBJ1-6, with D maybe TRBD1 (5 bases). The sequencing sample was made of FFPE minimally invasive lung adenocarcinoma tissue. The CDR3 reads CASSRSGGESPLHF. DNA for the CDR3: TGTGCCAGCAGCCGTTCCGGGGGGGAATCACCCCTCCACTTT.